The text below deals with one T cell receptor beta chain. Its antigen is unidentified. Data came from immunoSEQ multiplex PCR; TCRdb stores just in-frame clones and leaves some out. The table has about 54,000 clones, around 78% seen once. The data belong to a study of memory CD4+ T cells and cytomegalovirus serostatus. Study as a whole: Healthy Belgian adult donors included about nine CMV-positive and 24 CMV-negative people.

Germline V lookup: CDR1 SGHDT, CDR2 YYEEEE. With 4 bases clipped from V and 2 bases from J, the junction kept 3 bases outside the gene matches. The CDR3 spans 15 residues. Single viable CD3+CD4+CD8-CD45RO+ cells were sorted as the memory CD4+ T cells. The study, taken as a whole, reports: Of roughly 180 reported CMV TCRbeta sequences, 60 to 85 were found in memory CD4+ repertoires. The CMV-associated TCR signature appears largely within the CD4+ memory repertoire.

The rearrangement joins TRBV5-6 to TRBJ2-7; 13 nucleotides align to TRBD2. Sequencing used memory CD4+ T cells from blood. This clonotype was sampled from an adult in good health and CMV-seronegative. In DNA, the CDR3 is TGTGCCAGCAGCAAACTAGCGGGAGGGACCTACGAGCAGTACTTC. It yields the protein CASSKLAGGTYEQYF.